The 15 T cell receptor beta chains listed next were all sequenced from one sample in a study of shared T cell receptors in the human thymus. TCRdb's copy holds only in-frame clones and misses some; the assay was immunoSEQ multiplex PCR. Of hundreds of thousands of clones listed, 87% were seen once; the top ten hold more than 0.009%. These data also formed part of another study, on human thymus T cells.

Sequences were obtained from thymocytes. The source is a boy under two years old with a congenital heart defect.

The chain couples TRBV4-3 to TRBJ2-1; TRBD2 matches at 12 bases. In germline, CDR1 is LGHNA, CDR2 YSLEER. The CDR3 contains 16 residues. V was clipped by 3 bases and J by 8 bases; unmatched bases: 8. The CDR3: CASSHAPSGGGDEQFF. CDR3 nucleotides: TGCGCCAGCAGCCATGCTCCTAGCGGGGGGGGCGATGAGCAGTTCTTC.

The chain carries TRBV14 and TRBJ1-3; TRBD1 aligns across 8 bases. Germline-derived CDR1 and CDR2 are SGHDN and FVKESK. The CDR3 totals 17 residues. V lost 4 bases to trimming and J lost 2 bases; unmatched junction nucleotides: 10. CDR3 region: CASSPMPDREPGNTIYF. CDR3 in DNA: TGTGCCAGCAGCCCAATGCCGGACAGGGAACCTGGAAACACCATATATTTT.

The chain employs TRBV14 and TRBJ1-2, with 9 bases matching TRBD1. CDR3 length equals 15 residues. CDR1 is SGHDN and CDR2 is FVKESK in the germline V gene. Trimming at V came to 0 bases and at J to 4 bases, leaving 3 bases not matched to a gene. CDR3 loop: CASSQEGGQGYGYTF. The DNA for the CDR3 is TGTGCCAGCAGCCAAGAAGGGGGACAGGGCTATGGCTACACCTTC.

The table lists this clone with a few counts. V gene TRBV19 combines with J gene TRBJ1-5; no definite D call. This CDR3 is built from 13 residues. Germline lookup yields CDR1 LNHDA and CDR2 SQIVND (reference sequence). The V and J ends lost 5 bases and 6 bases respectively, with 11 bases between them. The CDR3, as DNA: TGTGCCAGTAGTCCCGGGGTCGGTCAGCCCCAGCATTTT. This codes for CASSPGVGQPQHF.

The chain combines TRBV28 with TRBJ1-1; 9 nucleotides match TRBD1. The germline CDR1 and CDR2 sequences are MDHEN and SYDVKM. Trimming removed 5 bases from V and 0 bases from J; junction bases left unmatched: 10. CDR3 length equals 17 residues. The CDR3 loop is CASSKTPGQGMNTEAFF. DNA for the CDR3: TGTGCCAGCAGTAAAACGCCGGGACAGGGAATGAACACTGAAGCTTTCTTT. Together with reference TRBV28 and TRBJ1-1, the CDR3 gives the full variable domain: DVKVTQSSRYLVKRTGEKVFLECVQDMDHENMFWYRQDPGLGLRLIYFSYDVKMKEKGDIPEGYSVSREKKERFSLILESASTNQTSMYLCASSKTPGQGMNTEAFFGQGTRLTVV.

The sample holds one count of this clone. This chain joins TRBV5-1 and TRBJ2-5; no firm D call. The length of the CDR3 is 13 residues. V was shortened by 0 bases and J by 5 bases, with 8 bases between the two germline ends. Germline assignment: CDR1 SGHRS and CDR2 YFSETQ. CDR3 protein: CASSLGAWETQYF. CDR3 in DNA: TGCGCCAGCAGCTTGGGCGCGTGGGAGACCCAGTACTTC.

This clone was counted only a few times. V and J are TRBV19 and TRBJ1-1; 8 bases are a match to TRBD1. The germline V gene has CDR1 LNHDA and CDR2 SQIVND (reference sequence). CDR3 size: 13 residues. The V gene end was trimmed by 5 bases and the J gene end by 6 bases; junction bases not matched to a gene: 5. CDR3 protein: CASSDTGGSEAFF. CDR3 nucleotides: TGTGCCAGTAGTGACACAGGGGGGTCTGAAGCTTTCTTT.

The rearrangement links TRBV7-2 to TRBJ1-2, with D unclear. Deletions cut 1 base from V and 7 bases from J, with 19 bases between. The CDR3 sequence is 16 residues long. CDR1 is SGHTA and CDR2 is FQGNSA in the germline V gene. CDR3 sequence: CASSLGRYVGGSGYTF. The CDR3 bases are TGTGCCAGCAGCTTAGGGCGGTATGTGGGTGGTAGTGGCTACACCTTC. The variable domain in full, with the rest retrieved from reference TRBV7-2 and TRBJ1-2, is GAGVSQSPSNKVTEKGKDVELRCDPISGHTALYWYRQSLGQGLEFLIYFQGNSAPDKSGLPSDRFSAERTGGSVSTLTIQRTQQEDSAVYLCASSLGRYVGGSGYTFGSGTRLTVV.

The chain combines TRBV7-9 with TRBJ2-7; D may be TRBD1 (7 bases). Per the germline V gene, CDR1 is SEHNR and CDR2 is FQNEAQ (reference sequence). V was pared by 2 bases and J by 5 bases, with 13 bases between. The CDR3 contains 14 residues. Written as DNA, the CDR3 is TGTGCCAGCAGCTTAAGAACAGGGGAGGACGAGCAGTACTTC. Its protein product is CASSLRTGEDEQYF.

The CDR3 spells CASSLTGPNEKLFF. Here the CDR3 DNA reads TGTGCCAGCAGCTTGACAGGGCCTAATGAAAAACTGTTTTTT. The V and J genes are TRBV11-2 and TRBJ1-4; 7 bases are a match to TRBD1. The CDR3 is 14 residues long. Germline assignment: CDR1 SGHAT and CDR2 FQNNGV. Trimming cost V 3 bases and J 3 bases; bases outside gene matches: 1. The whole variable domain, filled in from reference TRBV11-2 and TRBJ1-4, reads EAGVAQSPRYKIIEKRQSVAFWCNPISGHATLYWYQQILGQGPKLLIQFQNNGVVDDSQLPKDRFSAERLKGVDSTLKIQPAKLEDSAVYLCASSLTGPNEKLFFGSGTQLSVL.

This clone has just one count. The J gene is TRBJ2-5, the V gene TRBV5-6; 9 bases fit TRBD1. The CDR3 totals 15 residues. Germline CDR1 SGHDT, CDR2 YYEEEE. After removal of 5 bases from V and 11 bases from J, the junction contained 16 bases not matched to a gene. CDR3 in amino acids: CASSVLRDRVDEQYF. The CDR3 DNA follows: TGTGCCAGCAGTGTTCTCCGGGACAGGGTGGATGAGCAGTACTTC.

This chain connects TRBV5-1 to TRBJ1-5; TRBD1 matches 10 bases. The CDR3 is made up of 17 amino acids. CDR1 and CDR2 (germline): SGHRS, YFSETQ. V shed 0 bases and J 6 bases; nucleotides not matched to a gene: 9. DNA of the CDR3: TGCGCCAGCAGCTTGGGCCCTGGACAGGGGGTGGGTCAGCCCCAGCATTTT. Protein sequence: CASSLGPGQGVGQPQHF.

The J gene is TRBJ1-2, the V gene TRBV5-4; unclear D gene. Trimming pared 0 bases from V and 0 bases from J, leaving 9 bases between. Germline V gives CDR1 SGHNT, CDR2 YYREEE (reference sequence). CDR3 length: 15 residues. The CDR3 DNA reads TGTGCCAGCAGCTTGGTTGGCGGTACTAACTATGGCTACACCTTC. It encodes CASSLVGGTNYGYTF.

J is TRBJ1-1 and V is TRBV20-1; D not certain. The germline gives CDR1 DFQATT, CDR2 SNEGSKA (reference sequence). The CDR3 runs 11 residues. V lost 7 bases and J lost 4, with 10 bases in between. This CDR3 reads CSDLGSTEAFF. In DNA form, the CDR3 reads TGCAGTGACCTTGGGAGCACTGAAGCTTTCTTT.

The chain is built from TRBV5-1 and TRBJ2-2; 13 bases are a match to TRBD2. With V trimmed by 0 bases and J by 3 bases, 2 bases remained unmatched. The germline gives CDR1 SGHRS, CDR2 YFSETQ. The CDR3 has 17 amino acids. CDR3 nucleotide sequence: TGCGCCAGCAGCTTGGGGGGACTAGCGGGGTACACCGGGGAGCTGTTTTTT. It is translated as CASSLGGLAGYTGELFF.